The sequence of this TCR beta chain was determined in a study of stem cell transplantation in POMP-related autoinflammatory disease. Sequencing used immunoSEQ multiplex PCR; TCRdb keeps in-frame clones, though not all of them. The repertoire holds 8,500 to 10,000 clones, with 75% to 85% as singletons. V lost 4 bases, J lost 0 bases, and 10 bases stayed unmatched. CDR3 size: 18 residues. CDR1 is MGHDK, CDR2 SYGVNS, per germline. The chain uses TRBV25-1 and TRBJ2-3; TRBD2 aligns across 10 bases. This specimen was CD4+ T cells from PBMCs, taken after stem cell transplantation. The clonotype comes from a human patient with POMP-related autoinflammation and immune dysregulation (PRAID). A share of the T cells may be of graft donor origin. The CDR3 DNA reads TGTGCCAGCAGTGCCCGGATGGGACTAGCGTCTAGCACAGATACGCAGTATTTT. This encodes CASSARMGLASSTDTQYF.